The T cell receptor (beta chain) under discussion was sequenced for a study of beta chain features in type 1 diabetes. Findings and limits, study-wide: Compared to healthy donors, patients appeared to have naive, central memory and Treg TCRB repertoires that were more alike. VDJ junctions from type 1 diabetes patients carried fewer insertions and larger deletions.

Of the isolated RNA, all was reverse transcribed, and so the sequenced material was expressed TCRB transcripts. Sequencing used immunoSEQ multiplex PCR; TCRdb keeps in-frame clones, though not all of them. In the table there are 200,000 to 250,000 clones, about 26% of which are singletons. Concerning this clone itself: Its antigen is not known.

The CDR3 length is 15 residues. V was pared by 7 bases and J by 2 bases, with 19 bases between. The germline gives CDR1 GTSNPN, CDR2 SVGIG (reference sequence). Once sorted, every population was more than 95% pure. The chain is built from TRBV30 and TRBJ2-3, with D perhaps matching TRBD2 (6 bases). The receptor was isolated from a man aged 30 to 45 in good health. The sequencing sample was made of central memory CD4+ T cells from blood. CDR3 DNA: TGTGCCTCATCAAGGGGCGGAGGGAACACAGATACGCAGTATTTT. It encodes CASSRGGGNTDTQYF.